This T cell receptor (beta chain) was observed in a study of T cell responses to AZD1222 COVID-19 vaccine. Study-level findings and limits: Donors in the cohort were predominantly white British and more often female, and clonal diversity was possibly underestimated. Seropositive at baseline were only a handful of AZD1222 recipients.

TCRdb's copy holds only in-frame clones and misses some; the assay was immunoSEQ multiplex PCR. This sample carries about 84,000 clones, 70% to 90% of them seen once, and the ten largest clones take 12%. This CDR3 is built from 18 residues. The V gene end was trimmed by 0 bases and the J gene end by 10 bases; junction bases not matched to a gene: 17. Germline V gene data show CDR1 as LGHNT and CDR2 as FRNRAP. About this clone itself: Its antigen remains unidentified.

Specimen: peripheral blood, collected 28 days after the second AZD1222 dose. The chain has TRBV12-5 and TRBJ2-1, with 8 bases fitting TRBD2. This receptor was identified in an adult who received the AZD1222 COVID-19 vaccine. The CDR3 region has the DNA TGTGCTAGTGGTTTGGTACTGAGGACTAGCCTCTCCCAATGGGAGCAGTTCTTC. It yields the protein CASGLVLRTSLSQWEQFF.